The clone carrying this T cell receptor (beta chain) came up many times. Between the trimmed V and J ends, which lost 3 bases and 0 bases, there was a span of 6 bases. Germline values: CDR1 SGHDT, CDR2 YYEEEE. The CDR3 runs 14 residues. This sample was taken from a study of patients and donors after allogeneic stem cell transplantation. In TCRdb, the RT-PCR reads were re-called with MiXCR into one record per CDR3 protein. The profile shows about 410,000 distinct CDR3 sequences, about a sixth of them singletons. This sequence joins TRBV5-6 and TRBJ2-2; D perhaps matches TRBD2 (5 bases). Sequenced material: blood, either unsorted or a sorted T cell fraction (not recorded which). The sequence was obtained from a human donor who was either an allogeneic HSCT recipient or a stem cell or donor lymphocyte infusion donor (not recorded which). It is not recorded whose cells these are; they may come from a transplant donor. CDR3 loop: CASSWGANTGELFF. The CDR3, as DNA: TGTGCCAGCAGCTGGGGAGCGAACACCGGGGAGCTGTTTTTT.